This TCR beta chain was sequenced during a study of blood T cells in healthy people across ages. On the study more broadly: About one barcoded beta molecule was captured per two T cells (by template switching).

This clonotype has only a few counts. Antigen specificity is unknown. Through a sample-barcoded 5' primer and a J-beta primer mix, a second PCR was run for roughly 7 to 12 cycles. Using its own MiXCR run on the 5' RACE reads, TCRdb lists one record per CDR3 protein. The sample lists 650,000 to 950,000 distinct CDR3 sequences, around 43% occurring once. Isolation per sample recovered at least 7 million PBMCs. The study, taken as a whole, reports: Unsorted PBMCs ruled out conclusive naive versus antigen-experienced comparison. Measured against age, TCR beta diversity per million T cells decreased in a roughly linear manner.

This receptor was obtained from a man aged 55 to 70 in good health. Sequenced: blood.

The CDR3 DNA sequence: TGCGCCAGCAGTCCTCTTGGGGGGCCGGGAGAGACCCAGTACTTC. Its protein product is CASSPLGGPGETQYF. This chain connects TRBV5-1 to TRBJ2-5; D is perhaps TRBD1 or TRBD2 (6 bases each). The germline V gene encodes CDR1 SGHRS and CDR2 YFSETQ. CDR3 length equals 15 residues. V dropped 5 bases and J dropped 4 bases, with 18 bases sitting between them.